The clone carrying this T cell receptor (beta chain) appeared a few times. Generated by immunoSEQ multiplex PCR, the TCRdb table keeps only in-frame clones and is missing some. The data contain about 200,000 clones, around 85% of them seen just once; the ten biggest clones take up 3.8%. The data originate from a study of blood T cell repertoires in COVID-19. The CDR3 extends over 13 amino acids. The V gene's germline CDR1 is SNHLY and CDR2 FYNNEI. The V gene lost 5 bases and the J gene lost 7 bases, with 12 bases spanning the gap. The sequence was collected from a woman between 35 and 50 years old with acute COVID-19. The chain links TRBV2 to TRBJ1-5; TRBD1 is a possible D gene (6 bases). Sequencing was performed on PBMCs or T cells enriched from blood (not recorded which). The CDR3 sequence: CASSRGISQPQHF. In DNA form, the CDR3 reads TGTGCCAGCAGTAGGGGGATTAGCCAGCCCCAGCATTTT.